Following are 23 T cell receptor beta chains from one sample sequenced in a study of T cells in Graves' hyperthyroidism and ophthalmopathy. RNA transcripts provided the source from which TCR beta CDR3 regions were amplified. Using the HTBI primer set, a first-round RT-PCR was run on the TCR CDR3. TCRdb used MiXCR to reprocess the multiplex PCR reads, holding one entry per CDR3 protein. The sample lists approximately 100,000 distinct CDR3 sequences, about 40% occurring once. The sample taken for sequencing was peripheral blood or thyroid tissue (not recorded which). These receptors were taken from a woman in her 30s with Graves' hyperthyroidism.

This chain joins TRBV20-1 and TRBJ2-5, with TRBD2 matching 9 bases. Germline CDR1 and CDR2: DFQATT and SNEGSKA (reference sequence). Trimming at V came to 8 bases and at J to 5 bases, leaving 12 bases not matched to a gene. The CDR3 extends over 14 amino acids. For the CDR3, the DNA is TGCAGTACCAGCTCAGCGGGAGGTTTGGAGACCCAGTACTTC. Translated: CSTSSAGGLETQYF.

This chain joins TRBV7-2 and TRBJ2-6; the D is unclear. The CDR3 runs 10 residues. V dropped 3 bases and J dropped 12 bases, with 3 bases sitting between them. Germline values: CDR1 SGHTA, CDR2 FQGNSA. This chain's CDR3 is CASSLTVLTF. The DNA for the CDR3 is TGTGCCAGCAGCTTGACCGTCCTGACTTTC. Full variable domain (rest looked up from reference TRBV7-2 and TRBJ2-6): GAGVSQSPSNKVTEKGKDVELRCDPISGHTALYWYRQSLGQGLEFLIYFQGNSAPDKSGLPSDRFSAERTGGSVSTLTIQRTQQEDSAVYLCASSLTVLTFGAGSRLTVL.

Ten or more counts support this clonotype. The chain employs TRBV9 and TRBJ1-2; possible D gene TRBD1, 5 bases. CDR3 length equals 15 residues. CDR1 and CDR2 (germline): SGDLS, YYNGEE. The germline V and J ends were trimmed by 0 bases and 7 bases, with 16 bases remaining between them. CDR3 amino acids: CASSVAVGRGGGYTF. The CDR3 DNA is TGTGCCAGCAGCGTAGCAGTCGGAAGGGGCGGTGGCTACACCTTC.

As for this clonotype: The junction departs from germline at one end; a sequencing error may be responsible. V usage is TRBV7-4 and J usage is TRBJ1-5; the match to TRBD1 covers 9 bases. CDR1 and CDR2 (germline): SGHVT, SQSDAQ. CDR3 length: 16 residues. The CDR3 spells CASSLVGTGSNQPQHF. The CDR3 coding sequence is TGTGCCAGCAGTTTAGTAGGGACAGGGAGCAATCAGCCCCAGCATTTT.

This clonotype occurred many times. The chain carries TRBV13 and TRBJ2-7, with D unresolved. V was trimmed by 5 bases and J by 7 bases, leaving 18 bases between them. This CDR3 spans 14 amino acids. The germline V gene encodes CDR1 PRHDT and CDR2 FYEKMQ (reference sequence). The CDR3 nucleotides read TGTGCCAGCAGCCTGTCCTCTGATGTGCGGGAGCAGTACTTC. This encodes CASSLSSDVREQYF.

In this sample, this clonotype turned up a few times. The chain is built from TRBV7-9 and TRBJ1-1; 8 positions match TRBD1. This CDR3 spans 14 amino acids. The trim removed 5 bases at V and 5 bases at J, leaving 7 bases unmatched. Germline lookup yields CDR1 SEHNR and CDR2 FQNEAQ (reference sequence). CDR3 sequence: CASSRSGGYTEAFF. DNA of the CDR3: TGTGCCAGCAGCCGTTCAGGGGGCTATACTGAAGCTTTCTTT.

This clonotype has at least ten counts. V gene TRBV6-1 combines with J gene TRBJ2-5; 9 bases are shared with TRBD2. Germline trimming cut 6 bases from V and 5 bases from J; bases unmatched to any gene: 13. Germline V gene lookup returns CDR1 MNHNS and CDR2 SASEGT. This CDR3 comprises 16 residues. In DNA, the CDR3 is TGTGCCAGCAGGGTCCCTATAGCGGGAGAATGGGAGACCCAGTACTTC. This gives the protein CASRVPIAGEWETQYF.

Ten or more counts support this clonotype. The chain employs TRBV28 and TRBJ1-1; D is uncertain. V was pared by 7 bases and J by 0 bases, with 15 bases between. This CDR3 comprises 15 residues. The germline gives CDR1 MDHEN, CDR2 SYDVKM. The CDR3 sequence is CASNLFGEMNTEAFF. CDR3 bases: TGTGCCAGCAACCTGTTCGGGGAAATGAACACTGAAGCTTTCTTT.

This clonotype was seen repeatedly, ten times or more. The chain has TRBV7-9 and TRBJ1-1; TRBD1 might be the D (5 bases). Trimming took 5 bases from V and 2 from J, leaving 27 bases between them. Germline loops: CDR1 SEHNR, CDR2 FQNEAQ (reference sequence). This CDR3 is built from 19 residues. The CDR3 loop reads CASSQAFPGRQGDNTEAFF. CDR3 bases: TGTGCCAGCAGCCAAGCCTTTCCCGGGAGGCAGGGAGATAACACTGAAGCTTTCTTT.

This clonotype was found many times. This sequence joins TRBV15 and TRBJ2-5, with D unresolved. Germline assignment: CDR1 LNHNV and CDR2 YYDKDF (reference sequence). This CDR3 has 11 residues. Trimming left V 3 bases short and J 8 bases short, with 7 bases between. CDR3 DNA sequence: TGTGCCACCAGCAGGAGTGCTACCCAGTACTTC. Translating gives CATSRSATQYF.

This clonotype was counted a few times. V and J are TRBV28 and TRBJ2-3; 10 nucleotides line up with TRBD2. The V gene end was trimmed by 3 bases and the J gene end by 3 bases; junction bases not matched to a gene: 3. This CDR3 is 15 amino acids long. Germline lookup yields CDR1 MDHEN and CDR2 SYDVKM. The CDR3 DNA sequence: TGTGCCAGCAGTTTGAGACTAGCGGGTACAGATACGCAGTATTTT. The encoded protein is CASSLRLAGTDTQYF.

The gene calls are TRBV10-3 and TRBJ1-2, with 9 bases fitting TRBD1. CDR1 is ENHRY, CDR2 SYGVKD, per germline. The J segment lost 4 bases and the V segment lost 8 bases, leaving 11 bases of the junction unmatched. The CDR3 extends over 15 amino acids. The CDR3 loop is CAIPEDTGGAYGYTF. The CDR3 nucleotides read TGTGCCATCCCCGAGGATACAGGGGGCGCCTATGGCTACACCTTC.

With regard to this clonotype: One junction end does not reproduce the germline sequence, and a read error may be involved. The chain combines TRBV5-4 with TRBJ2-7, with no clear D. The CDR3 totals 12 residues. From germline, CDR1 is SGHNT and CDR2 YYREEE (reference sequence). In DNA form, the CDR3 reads TGTGCCAGCAACTTGAATCCCCACGAGCAGTACTTC. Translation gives CASNLNPHEQYF.

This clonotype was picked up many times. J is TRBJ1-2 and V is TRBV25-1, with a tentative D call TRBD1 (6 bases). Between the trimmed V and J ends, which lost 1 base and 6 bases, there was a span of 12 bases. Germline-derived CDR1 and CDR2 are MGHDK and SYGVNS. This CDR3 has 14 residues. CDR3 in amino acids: CASSEWGALDGYTF. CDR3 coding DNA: TGTGCCAGCAGTGAATGGGGGGCGTTGGATGGCTACACCTTC.

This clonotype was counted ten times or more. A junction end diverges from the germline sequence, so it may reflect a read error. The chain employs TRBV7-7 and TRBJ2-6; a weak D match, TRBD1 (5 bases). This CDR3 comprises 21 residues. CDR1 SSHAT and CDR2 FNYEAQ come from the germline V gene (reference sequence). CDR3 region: CASSLAPFYGHFGSGANVLTF. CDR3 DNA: TGTGCTAGCAGCTTGGCTCCTTTCTATGGACATTTCGGATCTGGGGCCAACGTCCTGACTTTC.

CDR3 in amino acids: CSASRGDRLYGYTF. CDR3 bases: TGCAGTGCCAGCAGGGGGGACAGGCTCTATGGCTACACCTTC. This chain connects TRBV20-1 to TRBJ1-2, with 8 bases fitting TRBD1. Germline trimming cut 6 bases from V and 4 bases from J; bases unmatched to any gene: 10. The V gene's germline CDR1 is DFQATT and CDR2 SNEGSKA (reference sequence). This CDR3 has 14 amino acids.

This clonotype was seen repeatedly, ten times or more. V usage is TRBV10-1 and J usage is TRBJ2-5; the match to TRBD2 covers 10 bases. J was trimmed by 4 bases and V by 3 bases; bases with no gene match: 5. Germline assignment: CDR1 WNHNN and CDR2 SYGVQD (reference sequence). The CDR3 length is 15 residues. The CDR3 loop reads CASSESGRAGETQYF. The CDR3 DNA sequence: TGCGCCAGCAGTGAAAGCGGGAGGGCCGGAGAGACCCAGTACTTC.

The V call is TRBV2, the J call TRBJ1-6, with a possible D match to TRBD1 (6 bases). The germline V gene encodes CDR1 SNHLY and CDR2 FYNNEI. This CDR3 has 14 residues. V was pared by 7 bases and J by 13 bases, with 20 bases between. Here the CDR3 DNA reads TGTGCCAGCAAGGCGAGGGGGAGCAATCAGCCCCTCCACTTT. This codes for CASKARGSNQPLHF.

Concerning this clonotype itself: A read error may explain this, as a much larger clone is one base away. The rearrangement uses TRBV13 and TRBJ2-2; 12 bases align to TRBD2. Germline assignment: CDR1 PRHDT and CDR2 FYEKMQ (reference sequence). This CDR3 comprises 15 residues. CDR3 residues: CASSLGLAGPGKLFF. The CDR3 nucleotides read TGTGCCAGCAGCTTGGGACTAGCGGGTCCCGGGAAGCTGTTTTTT.

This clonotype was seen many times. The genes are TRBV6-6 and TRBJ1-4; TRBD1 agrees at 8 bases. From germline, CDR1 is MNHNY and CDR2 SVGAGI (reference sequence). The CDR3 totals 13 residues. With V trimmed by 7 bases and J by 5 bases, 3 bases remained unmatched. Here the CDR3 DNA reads TGTGCCAGCACTCGGACAGGGAATGAAAAACTGTTTTTT. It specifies CASTRTGNEKLFF.

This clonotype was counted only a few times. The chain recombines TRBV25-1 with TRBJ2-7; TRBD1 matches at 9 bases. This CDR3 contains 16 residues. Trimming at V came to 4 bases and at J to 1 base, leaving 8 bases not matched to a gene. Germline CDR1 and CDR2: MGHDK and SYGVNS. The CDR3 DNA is TGTGCCAGCAGTGCCCAGGACAGGGGCAAATCCTACGAGCAGTACTTC. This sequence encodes CASSAQDRGKSYEQYF.

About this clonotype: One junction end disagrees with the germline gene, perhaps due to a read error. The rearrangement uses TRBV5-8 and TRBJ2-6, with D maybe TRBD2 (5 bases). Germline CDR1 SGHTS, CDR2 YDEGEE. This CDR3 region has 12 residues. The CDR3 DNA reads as TGTGCCAGCAGCCACGGGAAGAACACTGAAGCTTTC. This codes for CASSHGKNTEAF.

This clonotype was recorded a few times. As DNA, the CDR3 is TGTGCCAGCAGTTACGGACAGGGGGCGTCTATTGGGGCCAACGTCCTGACTTTC. This gives the protein CASSYGQGASIGANVLTF. J is TRBJ2-6 and V is TRBV28; 11 bases map to TRBD1. The germline V gene encodes CDR1 MDHEN and CDR2 SYDVKM. Losses at the gene ends were 4 bases for V and 3 bases for J; bases not matched to a gene: 8. The length of the CDR3 is 18 residues.